These T cell receptor beta chains were read from a single sample in a study of OX40 agonist ivuxolimab in advanced cancers. This table comes from immunoSEQ multiplex PCR, and its TCRdb copy is limited to in-frame clones, with some not included. The sample contains fewer than 40,000 clones, 75% to 90% of which appear only once. The sample in question was CD4+ or CD8+ T cells sorted from blood, obtained in a trial of the OX40 agonist ivuxolimab. Receptors originate from an adult with an advanced solid tumor such as melanoma, head and neck, liver or kidney cancer. Both conserved end residues are part of each CDR3. Fields, in order: D gene, V gene, J gene, clone size, CDR3 DNA, CDR3 protein. D genes are given only for firm matches. Only part of the rows carry a size: once, few, many, or a class if the clone is expanded.

D gene: TRBD1; V gene: TRBV9; J gene: TRBJ1-4; clone size: NA; CDR3 DNA: TGTGCCAGCAGCGCTGGACAGGGTATTAATGAAAAACTGTTTTTT; CDR3 protein: CASSAGQGINEKLFF
D gene: NA; V gene: TRBV5-4; J gene: TRBJ2-7; clone size: NA; CDR3 DNA: TGTGCCAGCAGCTTAACCTACGGGTCCTACGAGCAGTACTTC; CDR3 protein: CASSLTYGSYEQYF
D gene: TRBD2; V gene: TRBV6-5; J gene: TRBJ2-3; clone size: once; CDR3 DNA: TGTGCCAGCAGTTATACCGGGACTAGCCCAGATACGCAGTATTTT; CDR3 protein: CASSYTGTSPDTQYF
D gene: NA; V gene: TRBV27; J gene: TRBJ2-5; clone size: NA; CDR3 DNA: TGTGCCAGCAGTTTTGGAAACTCGAACAAAGAGACCCAGTACTTC; CDR3 protein: CASSFGNSNKETQYF
D gene: NA; V gene: TRBV6-5; J gene: TRBJ2-7; clone size: NA; CDR3 DNA: TGTGCCAGCAGTCGGGACATTTACGAGCAGTACTTC; CDR3 protein: CASSRDIYEQYF
D gene: NA; V gene: TRBV7-9; J gene: TRBJ2-7; clone size: NA; CDR3 DNA: TGTGCCAGCAGCGCCGGGGACCAGCAGTACTTC; CDR3 protein: CASSAGDQQYF
D gene: NA; V gene: TRBV5-1; J gene: TRBJ2-2; clone size: NA; CDR3 DNA: TGCGCCAGCAGCTTGGTGACCAGGGGCACCGGGGAGCTGTTTTTT; CDR3 protein: CASSLVTRGTGELFF
D gene: NA; V gene: TRBV6-5; J gene: TRBJ2-7; clone size: NA; CDR3 DNA: TGTGCCAGCAGTTACTCGAACTGGGGGCAAGGCGAGCAGTACTTC; CDR3 protein: CASSYSNWGQGEQYF
D gene: NA; V gene: TRBV10-1; J gene: TRBJ2-7; clone size: NA; CDR3 DNA: TGCGCCAGCAGTGAGGACCTCTACGAGCAGTACTTC; CDR3 protein: CASSEDLYEQYF
D gene: NA; V gene: TRBV6-5; J gene: TRBJ2-7; clone size: medium-sized; CDR3 DNA: TGTGCCAGCAGTAGCGACGGCTTCTACGAGCAGTACTTC; CDR3 protein: CASSSDGFYEQYF
D gene: TRBD1; V gene: TRBV5-6; J gene: TRBJ2-3; clone size: NA; CDR3 DNA: TGTGCCAGCAGTTGGGACAGGGGAACAGATACGCAGTATTTT; CDR3 protein: CASSWDRGTDTQYF
D gene: TRBD1; V gene: TRBV5-6; J gene: TRBJ2-7; clone size: NA; CDR3 DNA: TGTGCCAGCAGCTTGGGACAGGGGGCACGAGAGCAGTACTTC; CDR3 protein: CASSLGQGAREQYF
D gene: NA; V gene: TRBV5-6; J gene: TRBJ2-6; clone size: medium-sized; CDR3 DNA: TGTGCCAGCAGCAGGGGACGAGAGGCCAACGTCCTGACTTTC; CDR3 protein: CASSRGREANVLTF
D gene: TRBD1; V gene: TRBV11-2; J gene: TRBJ2-5; clone size: NA; CDR3 DNA: TGTGCCAGCAGCTTAGGGGACAGTAAACAAGAGACCCAGTACTTC; CDR3 protein: CASSLGDSKQETQYF
D gene: TRBD1; V gene: TRBV10-3; J gene: TRBJ1-5; clone size: NA; CDR3 DNA: TGTGCCATCAGTGAGACAGGGGAAAACAATCAGCCCCAGCATTTT; CDR3 protein: CAISETGENNQPQHF
D gene: NA; V gene: TRBV7-8; J gene: TRBJ1-5; clone size: NA; CDR3 DNA: TGTGCCAGCAGCTCGGCGGGTGAGCCCCAGCATTTT; CDR3 protein: CASSSAGEPQHF
D gene: NA; V gene: TRBV6-1; J gene: TRBJ1-5; clone size: NA; CDR3 DNA: TGTGCCAGCAGTGAAGATATAGGAGCCCAGCCCCAGCATTTT; CDR3 protein: CASSEDIGAQPQHF
D gene: TRBD1; V gene: TRBV6-5; J gene: TRBJ2-3; clone size: few; CDR3 DNA: TGTGCCAGCAGCCCCAGACAGGGTGGCACAGATACGCAGTATTTT; CDR3 protein: CASSPRQGGTDTQYF
D gene: NA; V gene: TRBV2; J gene: TRBJ1-1; clone size: NA; CDR3 DNA: TGTGCCAGCAGATTCCGGGCCTGGGCTTTCTTT; CDR3 protein: CASRFRAWAFF
D gene: NA; V gene: TRBV7-9; J gene: TRBJ2-7; clone size: once; CDR3 DNA: TGTGCCAGCAGCCCCTCATCCTACGAGCAGTACTTC; CDR3 protein: CASSPSSYEQYF
D gene: TRBD1; V gene: TRBV14; J gene: TRBJ2-7; clone size: NA; CDR3 DNA: TGTGCCAGCAGCCACGCAAGAGGACAGGGGGCTTACGAGCAGTACTTC; CDR3 protein: CASSHARGQGAYEQYF
D gene: TRBD2; V gene: TRBV7-9; J gene: TRBJ2-1; clone size: few; CDR3 DNA: TGTGCCAGCAGACTAGCGGGAGCTAATGAGCAGTTCTTC; CDR3 protein: CASRLAGANEQFF
D gene: NA; V gene: TRBV6-6; J gene: TRBJ2-7; clone size: NA; CDR3 DNA: TGTGCCAGCAGGGGAACAGGGATCTCCTACGAGCAGTACTTC; CDR3 protein: CASRGTGISYEQYF
D gene: TRBD1; V gene: TRBV9; J gene: TRBJ2-1; clone size: NA; CDR3 DNA: TGTGCCAGCAGCGGCGGGACAGGGTTATCGGGTGAGCAGTTCTTC; CDR3 protein: CASSGGTGLSGEQFF
D gene: NA; V gene: TRBV7-2; J gene: TRBJ2-7; clone size: NA; CDR3 DNA: TGTGCCAGCACGGGCGCCCACCTCGAGCAGTACTTC; CDR3 protein: CASTGAHLEQYF
D gene: TRBD1; V gene: TRBV7-2; J gene: TRBJ2-2; clone size: NA; CDR3 DNA: TGTGCCAGCAGCTGGGGACAGGGTCTCTACGGGGAGCTGTTTTTT; CDR3 protein: CASSWGQGLYGELFF
D gene: NA; V gene: TRBV19; J gene: TRBJ2-7; clone size: NA; CDR3 DNA: TGTGCCAGTAGTATAACAGGGAGGGGAACCTACGAGCAGTACTTC; CDR3 protein: CASSITGRGTYEQYF
D gene: TRBD2; V gene: TRBV9; J gene: TRBJ2-1; clone size: NA; CDR3 DNA: TGTGCCAGCAGCGGGACGGGGCGCGGGAGGTACAATGAGCAGTTCTTC; CDR3 protein: CASSGTGRGRYNEQFF
D gene: TRBD2; V gene: TRBV28; J gene: TRBJ2-3; clone size: NA; CDR3 DNA: TGTGCCAGCAGTTTACTAGCGGTTAGCACAGATACGCAGTATTTT; CDR3 protein: CASSLLAVSTDTQYF
D gene: NA; V gene: TRBV28; J gene: TRBJ1-5; clone size: NA; CDR3 DNA: TGTGCCAGCAGCAGCGGACCATCAGAGAATCAGCCCCAGCATTTT; CDR3 protein: CASSSGPSENQPQHF
D gene: NA; V gene: TRBV28; J gene: TRBJ2-1; clone size: NA; CDR3 DNA: TGTGCCAGCAGTTTAGGACACCCGGACTACAATGAGCAGTTCTTC; CDR3 protein: CASSLGHPDYNEQFF
D gene: NA; V gene: TRBV5-1; J gene: TRBJ2-2; clone size: NA; CDR3 DNA: TGCGCCAGCAGCTTCATCCGGACGAACACCGGGGAGCTGTTTTTT; CDR3 protein: CASSFIRTNTGELFF
D gene: NA; V gene: TRBV19; J gene: TRBJ1-5; clone size: NA; CDR3 DNA: TGTGCCAGTAGTACCAGCAGCGGGAGTCAGCCCCAGCATTTT; CDR3 protein: CASSTSSGSQPQHF
D gene: TRBD1; V gene: TRBV29-1; J gene: TRBJ1-6; clone size: few; CDR3 DNA: TGCAGCGCTGGACAGGGGGAGGTTAATTCACCCCTCCACTTT; CDR3 protein: CSAGQGEVNSPLHF
D gene: TRBD1; V gene: TRBV7-9; J gene: TRBJ1-1; clone size: NA; CDR3 DNA: TGTGCCAGCAGCTTAGGACCGCCGGGACAGGGACCGAACACTGAAGCTTTCTTT; CDR3 protein: CASSLGPPGQGPNTEAFF
D gene: TRBD1; V gene: TRBV27; J gene: TRBJ2-5; clone size: NA; CDR3 DNA: TGTGCCAGCAGTCCCGGCCAGGGACAGGCGATAGAGACCCAGTACTTC; CDR3 protein: CASSPGQGQAIETQYF
D gene: NA; V gene: TRBV15; J gene: TRBJ2-1; clone size: NA; CDR3 DNA: TGTGCCACCAGCAGGGGCCGGGACAAATCCTACAATGAGCAGTTCTTC; CDR3 protein: CATSRGRDKSYNEQFF
D gene: TRBD2; V gene: TRBV5-4; J gene: TRBJ2-7; clone size: medium-sized; CDR3 DNA: TGTGCCAGCAGCTTCCTGAGGCTAGCGGGGACCTACGAGCAGTACTTC; CDR3 protein: CASSFLRLAGTYEQYF
D gene: TRBD1; V gene: TRBV14; J gene: TRBJ2-1; clone size: once; CDR3 DNA: TGTGCCAGCAGACCGGACAGGGGTAGGTCGGATGAGCAGTTCTTC; CDR3 protein: CASRPDRGRSDEQFF
D gene: NA; V gene: TRBV21-1; J gene: TRBJ1-1; clone size: NA; CDR3 DNA: TGTGCCAGCAGCAATGCGACACTGTGGAGGAGCACTGAAGCTTTCTTT; CDR3 protein: CASSNATLWRSTEAFF
D gene: NA; V gene: TRBV4-1; J gene: TRBJ2-7; clone size: NA; CDR3 DNA: TGCGCCAGCAGCCAAGGGACGGGGAGCTCCTACGAGCAGTACTTC; CDR3 protein: CASSQGTGSSYEQYF
D gene: TRBD1; V gene: TRBV5-6; J gene: TRBJ1-1; clone size: NA; CDR3 DNA: TGTGCCAGCAGCCTGTGGACAGGGGCTGAAGCTTTCTTT; CDR3 protein: CASSLWTGAEAFF
D gene: NA; V gene: TRBV4-1; J gene: TRBJ2-5; clone size: NA; CDR3 DNA: TGCGCCAGCAGCTCGGGACTGTCCAAAGAGACCCAGTACTTC; CDR3 protein: CASSSGLSKETQYF
D gene: TRBD2; V gene: TRBV29-1; J gene: TRBJ2-7; clone size: NA; CDR3 DNA: TGCAGCGTGACTAGCGCCCACGAAGCCTACGAGCAGTACTTC; CDR3 protein: CSVTSAHEAYEQYF
D gene: NA; V gene: TRBV28; J gene: TRBJ1-4; clone size: NA; CDR3 DNA: TGTGCCAGCACCTTCGTGGGTACTAATGAAAAACTGTTTTTT; CDR3 protein: CASTFVGTNEKLFF
D gene: TRBD1; V gene: TRBV5-1; J gene: TRBJ2-1; clone size: NA; CDR3 DNA: TGCGCCAGCAGCTTGCGACGCAGGGGGCGAAGTGAGCAGTTCTTC; CDR3 protein: CASSLRRRGRSEQFF
D gene: NA; V gene: TRBV6-1; J gene: TRBJ2-7; clone size: NA; CDR3 DNA: TGTGCCAGCAGCCCCGACCCTAACTACGAGCAGTACTTC; CDR3 protein: CASSPDPNYEQYF
D gene: NA; V gene: TRBV6-6; J gene: TRBJ1-1; clone size: NA; CDR3 DNA: TGTGCCAGCAGTTTCACAGGGATCACTGAAGCTTTCTTT; CDR3 protein: CASSFTGITEAFF
D gene: TRBD1; V gene: TRBV29-1; J gene: TRBJ1-4; clone size: NA; CDR3 DNA: TGCAGCGTAGATGACAGGGGGCGCGAAAAACTGTTTTTT; CDR3 protein: CSVDDRGREKLFF
D gene: NA; V gene: TRBV19; J gene: TRBJ2-5; clone size: NA; CDR3 DNA: TGTGCCAGTAGCGACAGGCCCGGGTGGGAGACCCAGTACTTC; CDR3 protein: CASSDRPGWETQYF
D gene: TRBD1; V gene: TRBV27; J gene: TRBJ2-1; clone size: few; CDR3 DNA: TGTGCCAGCAGTTCCATGACAGGGTGGAATGAGCAGTTCTTC; CDR3 protein: CASSSMTGWNEQFF
D gene: TRBD2; V gene: TRBV10-2; J gene: TRBJ2-7; clone size: NA; CDR3 DNA: TGCGCCAGCAGTGACGGACTAGCCTACGAGCAGTACTTC; CDR3 protein: CASSDGLAYEQYF
D gene: NA; V gene: TRBV21-1; J gene: TRBJ2-7; clone size: NA; CDR3 DNA: TGTGCCAGCAGCAAAGAGGCGGGCCGGGACAGGGGGCAACTAGCGGGAGGGCCTAGGGACGAGCAGTACTTC; CDR3 protein: CASSKEAGRDRGQLAGGPRDEQYF
D gene: NA; V gene: TRBV7-9; J gene: TRBJ1-4; clone size: NA; CDR3 DNA: TGTGCCAGCAGCTTAGGCGGTAGTAATGAAAAACTGTTTTTT; CDR3 protein: CASSLGGSNEKLFF
D gene: NA; V gene: TRBV5-6; J gene: TRBJ2-7; clone size: NA; CDR3 DNA: TGTGCCAGCAGCCCCGCGAACTACTACGAGCAGTACTTC; CDR3 protein: CASSPANYYEQYF
D gene: TRBD2; V gene: TRBV19; J gene: TRBJ2-1; clone size: NA; CDR3 DNA: TGTGCCAGTAGCCCAAGCGGGAATGGTTTTAATGAGCAGTTCTTC; CDR3 protein: CASSPSGNGFNEQFF
D gene: NA; V gene: TRBV6-1; J gene: TRBJ2-1; clone size: NA; CDR3 DNA: TGTGCCAGCGCTACGGACTCCTACAATGAGCAGTTCTTC; CDR3 protein: CASATDSYNEQFF
D gene: TRBD2; V gene: TRBV28; J gene: TRBJ2-5; clone size: NA; CDR3 DNA: TGTGCCAGCAGAGCGGGAGGAGGGGAGACCCAGTACTTC; CDR3 protein: CASRAGGGETQYF
D gene: TRBD1; V gene: TRBV25-1; J gene: TRBJ1-1; clone size: few; CDR3 DNA: TGTGCCAGCAGTGAAGATACAGGGGTGAACACTGAAGCTTTCTTT; CDR3 protein: CASSEDTGVNTEAFF
D gene: TRBD2; V gene: TRBV9; J gene: TRBJ2-1; clone size: NA; CDR3 DNA: TGTGCCAGCAGCGTATATACTGGGACTAGCGGCTACAATGAGCAGTTCTTC; CDR3 protein: CASSVYTGTSGYNEQFF